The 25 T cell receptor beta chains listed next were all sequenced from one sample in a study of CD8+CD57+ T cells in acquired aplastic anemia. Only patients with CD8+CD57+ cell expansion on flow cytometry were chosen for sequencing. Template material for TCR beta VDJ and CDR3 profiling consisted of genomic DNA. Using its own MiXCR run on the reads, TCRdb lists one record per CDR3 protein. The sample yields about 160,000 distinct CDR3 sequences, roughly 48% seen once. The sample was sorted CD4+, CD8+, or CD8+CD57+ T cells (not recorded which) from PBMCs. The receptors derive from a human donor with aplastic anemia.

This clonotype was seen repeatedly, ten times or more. The CDR3 is CATSTGTGAYNEQFF. CDR3 coding DNA: TGTGCCACCTCGACCGGGACAGGGGCGTACAATGAGCAGTTCTTC. The genes are TRBV10-3 and TRBJ2-1; 10 positions match TRBD1. CDR1 ENHRY and CDR2 SYGVKD come from the germline V gene. The CDR3 spans 15 residues. The V segment lost 10 bases and the J segment 4 bases; nucleotides outside the gene matches: 10.

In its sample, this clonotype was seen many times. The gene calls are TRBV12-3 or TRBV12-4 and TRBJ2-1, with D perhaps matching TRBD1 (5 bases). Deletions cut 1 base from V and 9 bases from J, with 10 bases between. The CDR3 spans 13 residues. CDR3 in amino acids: CASSLGVGAEQFF. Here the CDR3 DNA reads TGTGCCAGCAGTTTAGGTGTAGGGGCTGAGCAGTTCTTC.

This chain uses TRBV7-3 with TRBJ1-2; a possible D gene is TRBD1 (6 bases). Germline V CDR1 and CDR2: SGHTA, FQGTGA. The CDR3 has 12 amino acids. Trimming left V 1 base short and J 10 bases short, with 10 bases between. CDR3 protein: CASSLRDNYYTF. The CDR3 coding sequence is TGTGCCAGCAGCTTAAGGGACAATTACTACACCTTC.

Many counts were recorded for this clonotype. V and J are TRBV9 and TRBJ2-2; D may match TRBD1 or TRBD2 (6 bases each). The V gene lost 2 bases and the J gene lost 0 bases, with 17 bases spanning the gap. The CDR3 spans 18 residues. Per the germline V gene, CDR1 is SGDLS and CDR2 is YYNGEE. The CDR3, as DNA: TGTGCCAGCAGCGTGTGGGGTAGGGGGGATCCGAACACCGGGGAGCTGTTTTTT. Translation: CASSVWGRGDPNTGELFF.

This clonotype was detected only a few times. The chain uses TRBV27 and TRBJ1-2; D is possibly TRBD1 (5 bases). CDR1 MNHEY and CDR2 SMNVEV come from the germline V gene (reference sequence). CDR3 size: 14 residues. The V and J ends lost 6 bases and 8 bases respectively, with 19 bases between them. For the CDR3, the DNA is TGTGCCAGCAGCCCGACACTACTTGGGGGGGGCTACACCTTC. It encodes CASSPTLLGGGYTF.

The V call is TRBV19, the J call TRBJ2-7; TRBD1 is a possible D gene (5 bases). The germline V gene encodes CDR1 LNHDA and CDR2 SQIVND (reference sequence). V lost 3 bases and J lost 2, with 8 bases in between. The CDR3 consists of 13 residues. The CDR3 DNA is TGTGCCAGTAGTATCGGACACACCTACGAGCAGTACTTC. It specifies CASSIGHTYEQYF.

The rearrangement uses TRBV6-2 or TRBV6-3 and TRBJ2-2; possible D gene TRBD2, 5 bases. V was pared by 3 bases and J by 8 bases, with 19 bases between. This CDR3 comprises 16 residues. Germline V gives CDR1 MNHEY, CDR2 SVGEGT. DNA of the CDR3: TGTGCCAGCAGTTATCAGAGAAGGCTAGCCCGTGGGGAGCTGTTTTTT. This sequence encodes CASSYQRRLARGELFF.

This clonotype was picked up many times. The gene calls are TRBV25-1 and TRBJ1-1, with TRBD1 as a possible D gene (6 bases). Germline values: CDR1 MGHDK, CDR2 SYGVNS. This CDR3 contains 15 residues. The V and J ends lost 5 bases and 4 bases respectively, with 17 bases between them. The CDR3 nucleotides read TGTGCCAGCAGTTGGGTTACAGGGAGGGGCACTGAAGCTTTCTTT. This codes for CASSWVTGRGTEAFF.

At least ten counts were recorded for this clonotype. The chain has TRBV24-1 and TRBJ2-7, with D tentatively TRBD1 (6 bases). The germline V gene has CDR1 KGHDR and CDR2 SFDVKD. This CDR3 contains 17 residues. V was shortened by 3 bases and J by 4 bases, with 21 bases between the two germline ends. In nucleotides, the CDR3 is TGTGCCACCAGTGATGGGGGCGTGGGGGCCCCCCCGTACGAGCAGTACTTC. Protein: CATSDGGVGAPPYEQYF.

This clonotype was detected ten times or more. For the CDR3, the DNA is TGTGCCAGCAGCCACTGGCGAAGCGGGAATTCCGGGGAGCTGTTTTTT. Protein: CASSHWRSGNSGELFF. The rearrangement joins TRBV14 to TRBJ2-2, with TRBD2 matching 7 bases. V shed 3 bases and J 6 bases; nucleotides not matched to a gene: 10. The germline V gene encodes CDR1 SGHDN and CDR2 FVKESK. The CDR3 is 16 amino acids. Full variable domain (outside the CDR3, taken from reference TRBV14 and TRBJ2-2): EAGVTQFPSHSVIEKGQTVTLRCDPISGHDNLYWYRRVMGKEIKFLLHFVKESKQDESGMPNNRFLAERTGGTYSTLKVQPAELEDSGVYFCASSHWRSGNSGELFFGEGSRLTVL.

The CDR3 loop reads CASREAGETDTQYF. The CDR3 DNA is TGTGCCAGCAGAGAAGCGGGAGAAACAGATACGCAGTATTTT. The chain couples TRBV7-2 to TRBJ2-3; 8 bases fit TRBD2. V gave up 6 bases and J gave up 3 bases; unmatched junction bases: 5. The CDR3 has 14 residues. In germline, CDR1 is SGHTA, CDR2 FQGNSA.

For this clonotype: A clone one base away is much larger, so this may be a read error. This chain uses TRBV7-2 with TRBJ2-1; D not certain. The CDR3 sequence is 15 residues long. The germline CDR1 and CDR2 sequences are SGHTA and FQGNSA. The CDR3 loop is CARSQVWERDNEQFF. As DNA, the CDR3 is TGCGCCAGAAGCCAAGTGTGGGAAAGAGACAATGAGCAGTTCTTC.

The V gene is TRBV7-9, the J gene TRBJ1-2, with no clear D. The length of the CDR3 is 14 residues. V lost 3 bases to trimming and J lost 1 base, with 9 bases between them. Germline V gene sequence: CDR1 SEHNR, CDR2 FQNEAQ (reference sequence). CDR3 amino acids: CASSLGLNNYGYTF. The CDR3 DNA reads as TGTGCCAGCAGCTTGGGTCTGAATAACTATGGCTACACCTTC.

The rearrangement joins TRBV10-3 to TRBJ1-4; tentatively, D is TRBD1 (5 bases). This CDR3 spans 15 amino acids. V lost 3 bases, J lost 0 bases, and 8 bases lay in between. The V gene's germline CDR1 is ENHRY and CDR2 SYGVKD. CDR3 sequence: CAISDRDATNEKLFF. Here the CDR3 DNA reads TGTGCCATCAGTGACAGGGATGCAACTAATGAAAAACTGTTTTTT.

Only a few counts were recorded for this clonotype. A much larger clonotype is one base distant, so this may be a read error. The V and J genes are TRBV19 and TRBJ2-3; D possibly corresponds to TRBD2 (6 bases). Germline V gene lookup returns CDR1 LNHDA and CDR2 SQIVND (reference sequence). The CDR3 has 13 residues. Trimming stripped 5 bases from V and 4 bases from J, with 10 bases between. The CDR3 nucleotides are TGTGCCAGTAGTCGGAGGGCCGCAGATACGCAGTATTTT. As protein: CASSRRAADTQYF.

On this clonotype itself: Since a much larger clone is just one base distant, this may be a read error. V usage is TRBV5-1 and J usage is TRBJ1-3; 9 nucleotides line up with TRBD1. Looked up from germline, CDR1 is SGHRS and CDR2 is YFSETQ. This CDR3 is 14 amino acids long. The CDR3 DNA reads TGCGCCAGCAGCTTGTCGGGACAGGGAAACACCATATGTTTT. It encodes CASSLSGQGNTICF.

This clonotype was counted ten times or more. The CDR3 nucleotides read TGTGCCAGCAGTGGGGACACCCTATCCTCCTACGAGCAGTACTTC. Its translation is CASSGDTLSSYEQYF. The V and J genes are TRBV6-1 and TRBJ2-7; D is possibly TRBD1 (6 bases). The germline CDR1 and CDR2 sequences are MNHNS and SASEGT. Trimming cost V 4 bases and J 0 bases, with 13 bases left between them. The CDR3 covers 15 residues.

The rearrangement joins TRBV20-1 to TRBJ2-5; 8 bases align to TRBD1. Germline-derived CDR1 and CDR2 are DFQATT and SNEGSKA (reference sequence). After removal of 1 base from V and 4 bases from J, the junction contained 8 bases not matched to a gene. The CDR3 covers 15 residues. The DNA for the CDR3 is TGCAGTGCTAGAGGGATGACAGGGGCCCGAGAGACCCAGTACTTC. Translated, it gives CSARGMTGARETQYF.

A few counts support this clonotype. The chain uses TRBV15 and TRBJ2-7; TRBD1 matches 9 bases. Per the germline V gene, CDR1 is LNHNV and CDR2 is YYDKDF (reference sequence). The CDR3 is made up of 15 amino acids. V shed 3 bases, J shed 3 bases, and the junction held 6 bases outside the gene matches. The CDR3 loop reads CATSRNRDRDYEQYF. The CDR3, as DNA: TGTGCCACCAGCAGGAACCGGGACAGGGACTACGAGCAGTACTTC.

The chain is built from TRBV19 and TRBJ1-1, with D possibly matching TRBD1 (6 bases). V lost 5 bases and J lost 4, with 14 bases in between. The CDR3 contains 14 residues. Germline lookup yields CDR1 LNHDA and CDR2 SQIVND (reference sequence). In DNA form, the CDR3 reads TGTGCCAGTAGTCCCATGGGAGGGGGCACTGAAGCTTTCTTT. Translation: CASSPMGGGTEAFF.

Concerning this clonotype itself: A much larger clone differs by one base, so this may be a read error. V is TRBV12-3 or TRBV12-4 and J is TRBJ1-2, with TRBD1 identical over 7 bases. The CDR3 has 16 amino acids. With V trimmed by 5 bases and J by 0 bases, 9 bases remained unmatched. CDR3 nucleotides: TGTGCCAGCAGTCTATATACAGGGGTTACTAACTATGGCTACACCTTC. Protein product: CASSLYTGVTNYGYTF.

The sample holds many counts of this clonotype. The CDR3 region has the DNA TGTGCCACCAGTGCTTGGGGCGCGGGCACCGGGGAGCTGTTTTTT. Its translation is CATSAWGAGTGELFF. V and J are TRBV24-1 and TRBJ2-2; perhaps D is TRBD1 or TRBD2 (5 bases each). CDR1 and CDR2 (germline): KGHDR, SFDVKD. This CDR3 has 15 amino acids. The V gene lost 5 bases and the J gene lost 4 bases, with 13 bases spanning the gap.

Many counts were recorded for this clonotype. Here the CDR3 reads CASSLDPQGKVETQYF. In nucleotides, the CDR3 is TGCGCCAGCAGCCTGGATCCACAGGGAAAGGTTGAGACCCAGTACTTC. The chain has TRBV5-1 and TRBJ2-5, with TRBD1 as a possible D gene (6 bases). There are 16 residues in the CDR3. Germline V CDR1 and CDR2: SGHRS, YFSETQ. V lost 4 bases and J 5 bases, leaving 21 bases between the germline ends.

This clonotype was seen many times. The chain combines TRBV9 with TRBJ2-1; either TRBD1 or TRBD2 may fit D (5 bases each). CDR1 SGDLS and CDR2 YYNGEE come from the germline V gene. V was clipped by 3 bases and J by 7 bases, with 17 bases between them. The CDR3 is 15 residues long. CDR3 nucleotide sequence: TGTGCCAGCAGCGCAAATGAGGGGAGTTGGAATGAGCAGTTCTTC. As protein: CASSANEGSWNEQFF.

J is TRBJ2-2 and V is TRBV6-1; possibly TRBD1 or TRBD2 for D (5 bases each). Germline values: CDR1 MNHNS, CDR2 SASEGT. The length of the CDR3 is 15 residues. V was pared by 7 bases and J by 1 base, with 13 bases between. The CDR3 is CASNRQSGNTGELFF. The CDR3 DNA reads TGTGCCAGCAATCGACAGAGCGGGAACACCGGGGAGCTGTTTTTT.